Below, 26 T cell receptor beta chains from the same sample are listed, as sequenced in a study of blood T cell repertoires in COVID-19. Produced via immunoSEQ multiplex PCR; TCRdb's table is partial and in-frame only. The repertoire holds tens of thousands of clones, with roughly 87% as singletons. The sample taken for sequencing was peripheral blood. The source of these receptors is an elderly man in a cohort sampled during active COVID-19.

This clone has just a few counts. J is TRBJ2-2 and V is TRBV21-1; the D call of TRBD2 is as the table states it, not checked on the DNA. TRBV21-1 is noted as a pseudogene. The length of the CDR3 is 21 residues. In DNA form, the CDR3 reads TGTGCCAGCAGCAAGGGTACTGCAGGACTAGCGGGAGGGCCTTGGACCGGGGAGCTGTTTTTT. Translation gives CASSKGTAGLAGGPWTGELFF.

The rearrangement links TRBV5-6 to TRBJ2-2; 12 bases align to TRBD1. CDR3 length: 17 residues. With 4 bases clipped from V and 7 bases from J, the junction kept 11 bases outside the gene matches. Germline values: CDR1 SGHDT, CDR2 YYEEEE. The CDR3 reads CASSLYSGTGGNGELFF. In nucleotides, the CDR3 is TGTGCCAGCAGCCTTTATTCAGGGACAGGGGGCAACGGGGAGCTGTTTTTT.

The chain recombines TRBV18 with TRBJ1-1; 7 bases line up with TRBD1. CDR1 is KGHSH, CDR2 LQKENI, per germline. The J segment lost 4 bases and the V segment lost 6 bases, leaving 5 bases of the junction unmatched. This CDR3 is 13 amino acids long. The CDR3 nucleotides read TGTGCCAGCTCCGGGCAGGGGGGCACTGAAGCTTTCTTT. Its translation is CASSGQGGTEAFF.

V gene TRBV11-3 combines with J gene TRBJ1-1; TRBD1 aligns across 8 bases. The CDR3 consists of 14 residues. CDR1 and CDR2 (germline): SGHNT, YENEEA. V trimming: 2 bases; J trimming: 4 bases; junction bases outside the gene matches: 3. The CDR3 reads CASSLQGAGTEAFF. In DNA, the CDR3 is TGTGCCAGCAGCTTACAGGGGGCGGGCACTGAAGCTTTCTTT.

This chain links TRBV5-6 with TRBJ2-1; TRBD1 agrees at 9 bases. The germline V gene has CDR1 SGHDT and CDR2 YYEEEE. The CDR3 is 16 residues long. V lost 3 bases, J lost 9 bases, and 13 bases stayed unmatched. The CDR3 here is CASSSYTGQGGGEQFF. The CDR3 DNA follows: TGTGCCAGCAGCTCATATACGGGACAGGGAGGTGGTGAGCAGTTCTTC. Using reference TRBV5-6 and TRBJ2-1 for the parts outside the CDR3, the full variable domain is DAGVTQSPTHLIKTRGQQVTLRCSPKSGHDTVSWYQQALGQGPQFIFQYYEEEERQRGNFPDRFSGHQFPNYSSELNVNALLLGDSALYLCASSSYTGQGGGEQFFGPGTRLTVL.

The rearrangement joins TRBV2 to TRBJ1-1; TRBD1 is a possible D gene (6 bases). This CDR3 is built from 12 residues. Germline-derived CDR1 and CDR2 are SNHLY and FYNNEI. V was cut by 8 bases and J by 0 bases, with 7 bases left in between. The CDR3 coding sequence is TGTGCCAGCGGACAGCTGAACACTGAAGCTTTCTTT. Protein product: CASGQLNTEAFF.

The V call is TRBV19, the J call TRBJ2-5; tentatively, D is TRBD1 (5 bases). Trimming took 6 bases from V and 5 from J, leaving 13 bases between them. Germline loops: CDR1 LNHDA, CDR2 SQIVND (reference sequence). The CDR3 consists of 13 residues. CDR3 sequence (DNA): TGTGCCAGTAGCCCCAGGGCAGGCGAGACCCAGTACTTC. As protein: CASSPRAGETQYF.

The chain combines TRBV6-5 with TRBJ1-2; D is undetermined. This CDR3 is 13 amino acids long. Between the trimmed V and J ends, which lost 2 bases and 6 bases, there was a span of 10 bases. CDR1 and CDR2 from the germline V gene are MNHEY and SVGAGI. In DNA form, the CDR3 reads TGTGCCAGCAGTTACGGTGCAGGCGATGGCTACACCTTC. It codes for CASSYGAGDGYTF.

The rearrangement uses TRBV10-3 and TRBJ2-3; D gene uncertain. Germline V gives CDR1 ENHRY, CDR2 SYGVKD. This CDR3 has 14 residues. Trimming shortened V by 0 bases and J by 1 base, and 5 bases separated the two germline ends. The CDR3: CAISESTGTDTQYF. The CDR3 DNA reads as TGTGCCATCAGTGAGTCCACTGGCACAGATACGCAGTATTTT.

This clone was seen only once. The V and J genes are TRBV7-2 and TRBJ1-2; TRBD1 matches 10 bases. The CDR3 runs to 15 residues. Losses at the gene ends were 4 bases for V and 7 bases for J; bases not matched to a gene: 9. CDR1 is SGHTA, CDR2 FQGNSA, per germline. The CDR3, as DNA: TGTGCCAGCAGCTCAAATGGAGGGACAGGGGTTGGCTACACCTTC. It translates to CASSSNGGTGVGYTF.

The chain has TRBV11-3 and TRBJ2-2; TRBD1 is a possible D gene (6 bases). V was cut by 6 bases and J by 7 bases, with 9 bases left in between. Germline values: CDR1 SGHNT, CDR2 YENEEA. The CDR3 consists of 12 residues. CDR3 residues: CASSPGHGELFF. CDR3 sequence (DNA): TGTGCCAGCAGTCCGGGACACGGGGAGCTGTTTTTT.

The CDR3 loop reads CATSRAGGGSEQYF. As DNA, the CDR3 is TGTGCCACCAGCAGAGCGGGAGGGGGCTCCGAGCAGTACTTC. The genes are TRBV15 and TRBJ2-7; D is perhaps TRBD2 (8 bases). Trimming stripped 1 base from V and 6 bases from J, with 13 bases between. Germline CDR1 and CDR2: LNHNV and YYDKDF (reference sequence). The CDR3 has 14 residues.

CDR3 in amino acids: CASSLGLAAGELFF. CDR3 nucleotides: TGTGCCAGCAGCTTGGGACTAGCGGCCGGGGAGCTGTTTTTT. V gene TRBV7-2 combines with J gene TRBJ2-2; 11 bases agree with TRBD2. CDR3 length equals 14 residues. The germline CDR1 and CDR2 sequences are SGHTA and FQGNSA. V shed 3 bases and J 6 bases; nucleotides not matched to a gene: 0.

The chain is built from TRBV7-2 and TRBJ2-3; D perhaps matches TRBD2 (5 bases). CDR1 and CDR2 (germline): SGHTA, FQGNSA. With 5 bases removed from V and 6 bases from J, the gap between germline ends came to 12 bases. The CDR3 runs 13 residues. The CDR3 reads CASSQRTSDTQYF. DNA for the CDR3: TGTGCCAGCAGCCAGAGGACTTCGGATACGCAGTATTTT. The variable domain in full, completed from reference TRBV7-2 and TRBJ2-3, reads GAGVSQSPSNKVTEKGKDVELRCDPISGHTALYWYRQSLGQGLEFLIYFQGNSAPDKSGLPSDRFSAERTGGSVSTLTIQRTQQEDSAVYLCASSQRTSDTQYFGPGTRLTVL.

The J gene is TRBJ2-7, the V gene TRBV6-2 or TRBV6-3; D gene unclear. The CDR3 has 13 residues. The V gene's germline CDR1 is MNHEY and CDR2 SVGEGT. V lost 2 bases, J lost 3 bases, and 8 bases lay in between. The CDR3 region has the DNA TGTGCCAGCAGTTACGCACTTTTCTACGAGCAGTACTTC. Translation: CASSYALFYEQYF.

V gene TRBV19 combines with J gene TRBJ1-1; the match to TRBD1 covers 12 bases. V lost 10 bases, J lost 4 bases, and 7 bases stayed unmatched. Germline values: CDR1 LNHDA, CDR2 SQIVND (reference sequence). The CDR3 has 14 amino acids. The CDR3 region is CAILPGQGATEAFF. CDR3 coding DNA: TGTGCCATCCTTCCGGGACAGGGGGCCACTGAAGCTTTCTTT. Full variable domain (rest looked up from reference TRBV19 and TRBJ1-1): DGGITQSPKYLFRKEGQNVTLSCEQNLNHDAMYWYRQDPGQGLRLIYYSQIVNDFQKGDIAEGYSVSREKKESFPLTVTSAQKNPTAFYLCAILPGQGATEAFFGQGTRLTVV.

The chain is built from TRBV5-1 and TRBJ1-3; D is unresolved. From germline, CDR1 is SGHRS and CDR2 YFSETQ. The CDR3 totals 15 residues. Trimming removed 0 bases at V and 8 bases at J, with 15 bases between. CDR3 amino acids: CASSLGGRKEDTIYF. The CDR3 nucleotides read TGCGCCAGCAGCTTGGGAGGGCGCAAAGAAGACACCATATATTTT.

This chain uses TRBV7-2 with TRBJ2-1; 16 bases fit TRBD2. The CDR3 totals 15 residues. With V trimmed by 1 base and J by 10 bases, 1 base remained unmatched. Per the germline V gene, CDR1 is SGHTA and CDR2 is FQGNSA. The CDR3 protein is CASSLVGLAGGEQFF. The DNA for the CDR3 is TGTGCCAGCAGCTTAGTGGGACTAGCGGGGGGGGAGCAGTTCTTC.

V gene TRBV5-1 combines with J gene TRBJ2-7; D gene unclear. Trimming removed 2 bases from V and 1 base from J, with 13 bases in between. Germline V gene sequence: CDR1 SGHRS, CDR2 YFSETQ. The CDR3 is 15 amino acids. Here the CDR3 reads CASSFGQEVSYEQYF. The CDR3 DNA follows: TGCGCCAGCAGCTTTGGGCAGGAAGTATCCTACGAGCAGTACTTC.

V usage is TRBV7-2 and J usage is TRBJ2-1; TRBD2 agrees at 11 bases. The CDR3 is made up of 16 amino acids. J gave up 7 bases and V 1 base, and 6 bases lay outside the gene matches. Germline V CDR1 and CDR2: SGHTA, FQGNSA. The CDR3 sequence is CASSLGSGGAENEQFF. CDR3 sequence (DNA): TGTGCCAGCAGCTTAGGTAGCGGGGGGGCTGAAAATGAGCAGTTCTTC.

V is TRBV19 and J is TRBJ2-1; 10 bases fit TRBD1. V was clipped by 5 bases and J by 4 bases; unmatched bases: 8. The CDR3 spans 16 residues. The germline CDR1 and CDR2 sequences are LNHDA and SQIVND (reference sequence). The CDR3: CASSPSRDRGYNEQFF. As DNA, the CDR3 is TGTGCCAGTAGTCCCTCCCGGGACAGGGGATACAATGAGCAGTTCTTC. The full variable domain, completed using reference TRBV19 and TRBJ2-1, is DGGITQSPKYLFRKEGQNVTLSCEQNLNHDAMYWYRQDPGQGLRLIYYSQIVNDFQKGDIAEGYSVSREKKESFPLTVTSAQKNPTAFYLCASSPSRDRGYNEQFFGPGTRLTVL.

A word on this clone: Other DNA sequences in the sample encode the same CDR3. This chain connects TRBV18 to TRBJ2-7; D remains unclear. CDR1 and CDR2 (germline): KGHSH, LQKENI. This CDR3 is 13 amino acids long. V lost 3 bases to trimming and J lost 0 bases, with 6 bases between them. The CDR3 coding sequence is TGTGCCAGCTCACCGGGCAGCTCCTACGAGCAGTACTTC. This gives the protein CASSPGSSYEQYF. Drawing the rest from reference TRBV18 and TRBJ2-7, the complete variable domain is NAGVMQNPRHLVRRRGQEARLRCSPMKGHSHVYWYRQLPEEGLKFMVYLQKENIIDESGMPKERFSAEFPKEGPSILRIQQVVRGDSAAYFCASSPGSSYEQYFGPGTRLTVT.

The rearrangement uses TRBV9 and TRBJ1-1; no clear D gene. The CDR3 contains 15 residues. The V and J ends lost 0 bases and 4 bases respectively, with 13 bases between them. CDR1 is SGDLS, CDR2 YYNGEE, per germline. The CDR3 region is CASSVGHEVGTEAFF. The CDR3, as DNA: TGTGCCAGCAGCGTAGGGCATGAGGTGGGCACTGAAGCTTTCTTT.

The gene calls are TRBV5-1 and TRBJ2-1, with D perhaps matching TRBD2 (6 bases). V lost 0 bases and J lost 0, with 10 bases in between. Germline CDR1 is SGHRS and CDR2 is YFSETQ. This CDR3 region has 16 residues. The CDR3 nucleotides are TGCGCCAGCAGCTTGGCGCTAGCGAGCTCCTACAATGAGCAGTTCTTC. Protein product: CASSLALASSYNEQFF.

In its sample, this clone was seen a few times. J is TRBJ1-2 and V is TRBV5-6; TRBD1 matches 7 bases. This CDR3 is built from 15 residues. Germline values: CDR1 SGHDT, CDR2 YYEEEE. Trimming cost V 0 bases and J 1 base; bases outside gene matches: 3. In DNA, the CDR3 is TGTGCCAGCAGCTTGGAGACAGGGTTTAACTATGGCTACACCTTC. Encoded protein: CASSLETGFNYGYTF.

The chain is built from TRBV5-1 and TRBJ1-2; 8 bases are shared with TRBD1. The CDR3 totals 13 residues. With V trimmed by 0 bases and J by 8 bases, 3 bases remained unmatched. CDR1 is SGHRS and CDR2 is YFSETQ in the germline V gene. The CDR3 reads CASSLDRGNGYTF. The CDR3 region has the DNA TGCGCCAGCAGCTTGGACAGGGGGAACGGCTACACCTTC.